This TCR beta chain was captured in a study of cytomegalovirus exposure and HLA in healthy donors. General study results and limits: With further analysis later on, most CMV-associated TCR beta chains appeared HLA-restricted.

Regarding this clone: Its antigen is currently unknown.

Trimming pared 4 bases from V and 2 bases from J, leaving 9 bases between. Germline-derived CDR1 and CDR2 are SGHTA and FQGNSA. The CDR3 covers 13 residues. Amplification used 60 Vbeta primers and 13 Jbeta primers. Some clones are missing from TCRdb's copy, which holds only in-frame ones; the method was immunoSEQ multiplex PCR. The profile shows 200,000 or so clones, 82% of them singletons. The gene calls are TRBV7-2 and TRBJ2-7; D is unresolved. The receptor's source is a woman aged 50 to 60 in good health and CMV-seropositive. The sequencing sample was made of PBMCs. The CDR3 reads CASSWYDTYEQYF. In DNA, the CDR3 is TGTGCCAGCAGCTGGTACGACACCTACGAGCAGTACTTC.